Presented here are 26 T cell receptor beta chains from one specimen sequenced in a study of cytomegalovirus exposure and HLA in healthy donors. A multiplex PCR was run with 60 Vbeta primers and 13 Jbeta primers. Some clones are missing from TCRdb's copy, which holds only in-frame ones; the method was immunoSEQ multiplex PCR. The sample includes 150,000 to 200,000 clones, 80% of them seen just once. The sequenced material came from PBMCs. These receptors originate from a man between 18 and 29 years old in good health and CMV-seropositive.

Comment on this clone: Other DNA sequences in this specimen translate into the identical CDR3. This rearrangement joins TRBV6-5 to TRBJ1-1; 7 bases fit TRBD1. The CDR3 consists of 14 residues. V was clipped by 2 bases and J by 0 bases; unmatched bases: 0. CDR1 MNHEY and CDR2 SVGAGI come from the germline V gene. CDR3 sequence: CASSYGQVNTEAFF. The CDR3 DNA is TGTGCCAGCAGTTACGGACAGGTGAACACTGAAGCTTTCTTT.

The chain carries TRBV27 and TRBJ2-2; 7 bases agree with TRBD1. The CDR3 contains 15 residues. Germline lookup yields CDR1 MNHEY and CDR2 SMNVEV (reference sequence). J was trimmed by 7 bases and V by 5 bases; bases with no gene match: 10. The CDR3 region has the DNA TGTGCCAGCAGTCCCAACCGGGACAGATTCGGGGAGCTGTTTTTT. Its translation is CASSPNRDRFGELFF.

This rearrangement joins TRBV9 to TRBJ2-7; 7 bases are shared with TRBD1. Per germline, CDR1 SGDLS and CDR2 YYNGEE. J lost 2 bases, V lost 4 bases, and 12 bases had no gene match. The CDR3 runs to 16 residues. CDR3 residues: CASSPLSWTGPYEQYF. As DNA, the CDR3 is TGTGCCAGCAGCCCCCTTTCATGGACAGGCCCCTACGAGCAGTACTTC. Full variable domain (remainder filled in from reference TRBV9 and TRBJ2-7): DSGVTQTPKHLITATGQRVTLRCSPRSGDLSVYWYQQSLDQGLQFLIQYYNGEERAKGNILERFSAQQFPDLHSELNLSSLELGDSALYFCASSPLSWTGPYEQYFGPGTRLTVT.

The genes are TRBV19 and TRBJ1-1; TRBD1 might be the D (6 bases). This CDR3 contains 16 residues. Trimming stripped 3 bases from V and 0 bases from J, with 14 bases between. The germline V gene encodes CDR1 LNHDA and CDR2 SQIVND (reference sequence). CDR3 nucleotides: TGTGCCAGTAGTATGGATCGGGACACCATGAACACTGAAGCTTTCTTT. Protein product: CASSMDRDTMNTEAFF.

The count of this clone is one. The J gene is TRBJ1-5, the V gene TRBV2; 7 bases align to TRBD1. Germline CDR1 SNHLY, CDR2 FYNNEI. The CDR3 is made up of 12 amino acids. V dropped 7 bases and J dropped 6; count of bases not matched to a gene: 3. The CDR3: CASTQGGQPQHF. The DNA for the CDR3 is TGTGCCAGCACCCAGGGGGGTCAGCCCCAGCATTTT. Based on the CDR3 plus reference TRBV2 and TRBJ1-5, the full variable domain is EPEVTQTPSHQVTQMGQEVILRCVPISNHLYFYWYRQILGQKVEFLVSFYNNEISEKSEIFDDQFSVERPDGSNFTLKIRSTKLEDSAMYFCASTQGGQPQHFGDGTRLSIL.

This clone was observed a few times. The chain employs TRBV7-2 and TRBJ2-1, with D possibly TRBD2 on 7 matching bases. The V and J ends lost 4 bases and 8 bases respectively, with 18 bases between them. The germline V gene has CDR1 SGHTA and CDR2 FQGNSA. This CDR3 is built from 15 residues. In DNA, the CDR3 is TGTGCCAGCAGCTCCCTAGTGGGGGGGGCTTATGAGCAGTTCTTC. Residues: CASSSLVGGAYEQFF.

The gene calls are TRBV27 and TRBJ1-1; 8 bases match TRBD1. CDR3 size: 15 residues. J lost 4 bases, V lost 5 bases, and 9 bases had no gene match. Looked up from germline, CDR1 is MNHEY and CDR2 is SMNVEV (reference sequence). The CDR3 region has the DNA TGTGCCAGCAGTCCCCAGGGGCAGGGGGCCACTGAAGCTTTCTTT. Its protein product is CASSPQGQGATEAFF.

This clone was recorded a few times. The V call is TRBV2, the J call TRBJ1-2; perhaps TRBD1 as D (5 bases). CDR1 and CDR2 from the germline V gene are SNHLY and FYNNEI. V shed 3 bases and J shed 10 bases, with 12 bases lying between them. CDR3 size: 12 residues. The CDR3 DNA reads TGTGCCAGCAGTGAGTCAGGGTACGACTACACCTTC. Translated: CASSESGYDYTF.

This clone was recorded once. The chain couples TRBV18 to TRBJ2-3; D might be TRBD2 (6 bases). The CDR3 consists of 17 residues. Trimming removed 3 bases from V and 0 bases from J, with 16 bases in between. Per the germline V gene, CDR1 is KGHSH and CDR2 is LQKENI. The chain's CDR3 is CASSPNLSGGSTDTQYF. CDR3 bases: TGTGCCAGCTCACCGAACCTAAGTGGGGGGAGCACAGATACGCAGTATTTT.

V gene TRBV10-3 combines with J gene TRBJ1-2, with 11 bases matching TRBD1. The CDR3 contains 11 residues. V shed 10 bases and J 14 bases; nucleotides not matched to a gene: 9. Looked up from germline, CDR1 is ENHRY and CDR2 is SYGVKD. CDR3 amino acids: CATGQGDYRTF. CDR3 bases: TGTGCCACGGGACAGGGGGATTATAGAACCTTC.

CDR3 amino acids: CASSLRFGGSNEKLFF. The CDR3 nucleotides read TGTGCCAGCAGCTTGCGATTTGGAGGATCTAATGAAAAACTGTTTTTT. The V call is TRBV7-9, the J call TRBJ1-4; no clear D gene. The CDR3 runs 16 residues. The V gene's germline CDR1 is SEHNR and CDR2 FQNEAQ (reference sequence). The ends were cut back, 3 bases at V and 3 bases at J, with 14 bases in the middle.

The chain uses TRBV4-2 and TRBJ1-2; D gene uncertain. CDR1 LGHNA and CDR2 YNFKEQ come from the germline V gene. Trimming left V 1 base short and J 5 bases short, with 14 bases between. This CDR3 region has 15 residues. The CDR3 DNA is TGTGCCAGCAGCCAAGTCGGGGAAGAAGGGTATGGCTACACCTTC. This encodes CASSQVGEEGYGYTF.

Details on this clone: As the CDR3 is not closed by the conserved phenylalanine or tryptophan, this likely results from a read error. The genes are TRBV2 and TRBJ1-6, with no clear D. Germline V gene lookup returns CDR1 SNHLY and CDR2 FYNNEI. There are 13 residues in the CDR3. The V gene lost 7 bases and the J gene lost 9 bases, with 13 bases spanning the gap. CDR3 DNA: TGTGCCAGCACGGGAGGTTTGGGTTCACCCCTCCACCTT. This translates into CASTGGLGSPLHL.

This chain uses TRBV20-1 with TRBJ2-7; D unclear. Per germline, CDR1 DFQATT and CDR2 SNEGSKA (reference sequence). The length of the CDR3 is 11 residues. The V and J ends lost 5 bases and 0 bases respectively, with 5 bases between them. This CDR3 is CSAFYSYEQYF. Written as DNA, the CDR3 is TGCAGTGCTTTTTACTCCTACGAGCAGTACTTC.

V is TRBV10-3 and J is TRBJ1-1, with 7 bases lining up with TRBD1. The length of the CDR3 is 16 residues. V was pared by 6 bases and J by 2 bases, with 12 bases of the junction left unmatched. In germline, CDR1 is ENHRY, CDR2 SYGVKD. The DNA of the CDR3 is TGTGCCATCAGATTGACAGGGTCTCTCCTCAACACTGAAGCTTTCTTT. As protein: CAIRLTGSLLNTEAFF.

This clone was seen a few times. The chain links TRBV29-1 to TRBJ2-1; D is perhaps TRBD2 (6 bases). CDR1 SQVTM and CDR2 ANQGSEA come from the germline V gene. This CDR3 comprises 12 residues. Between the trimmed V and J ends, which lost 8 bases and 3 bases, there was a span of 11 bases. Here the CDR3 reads CSTSGGYNEQFF. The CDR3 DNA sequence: TGCAGCACGTCCGGGGGCTACAATGAGCAGTTCTTC.

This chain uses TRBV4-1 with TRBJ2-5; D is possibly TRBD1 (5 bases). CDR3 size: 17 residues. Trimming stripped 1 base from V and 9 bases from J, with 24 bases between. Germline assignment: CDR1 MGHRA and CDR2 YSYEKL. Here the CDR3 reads CASSQGARSTGLTAQYF. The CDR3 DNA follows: TGCGCCAGCAGCCAAGGGGCAAGGAGTACAGGCCTAACGGCCCAGTACTTC.

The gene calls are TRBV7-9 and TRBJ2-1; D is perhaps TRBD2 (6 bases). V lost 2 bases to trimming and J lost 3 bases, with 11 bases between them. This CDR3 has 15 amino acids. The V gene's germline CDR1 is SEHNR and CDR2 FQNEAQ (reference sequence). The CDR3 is CASSLTVGGYNEQFF. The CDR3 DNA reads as TGTGCCAGCAGCTTAACAGTGGGGGGCTACAATGAGCAGTTCTTC.

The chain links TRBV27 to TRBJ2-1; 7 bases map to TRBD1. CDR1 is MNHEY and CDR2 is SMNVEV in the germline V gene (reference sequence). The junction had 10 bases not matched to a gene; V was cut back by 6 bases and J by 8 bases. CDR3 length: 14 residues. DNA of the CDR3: TGTGCCAGCAGCCCAAACCCCCAGGGGGATGAGCAGTTCTTC. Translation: CASSPNPQGDEQFF.

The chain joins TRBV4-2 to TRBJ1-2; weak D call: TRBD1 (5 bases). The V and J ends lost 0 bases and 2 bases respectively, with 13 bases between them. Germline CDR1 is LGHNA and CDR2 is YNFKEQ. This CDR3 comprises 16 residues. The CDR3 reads CASSQDRVQGNYGYTF. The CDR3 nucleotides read TGTGCCAGCAGCCAAGATCGAGTTCAGGGAAACTATGGCTACACCTTC.

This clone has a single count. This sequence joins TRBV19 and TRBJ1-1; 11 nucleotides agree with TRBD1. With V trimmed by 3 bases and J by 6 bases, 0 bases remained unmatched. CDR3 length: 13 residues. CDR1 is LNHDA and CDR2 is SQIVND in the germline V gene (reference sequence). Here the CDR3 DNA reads TGTGCCAGTAGTATGGGACAGGGGGCTGAAGCTTTCTTT. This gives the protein CASSMGQGAEAFF.

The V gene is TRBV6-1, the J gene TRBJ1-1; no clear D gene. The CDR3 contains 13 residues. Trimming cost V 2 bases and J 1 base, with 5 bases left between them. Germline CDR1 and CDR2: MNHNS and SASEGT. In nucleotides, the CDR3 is TGTGCCAGCAGTGAACCTCGGAACACTGAAGCTTTCTTT. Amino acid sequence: CASSEPRNTEAFF.

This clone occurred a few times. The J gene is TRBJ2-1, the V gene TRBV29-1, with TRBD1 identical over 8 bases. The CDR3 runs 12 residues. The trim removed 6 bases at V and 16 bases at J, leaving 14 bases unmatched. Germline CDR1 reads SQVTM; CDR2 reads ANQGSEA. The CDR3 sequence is CSVPPEEDRVFF. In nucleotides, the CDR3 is TGCAGCGTGCCCCCCGAGGAGGACAGGGTCTTCTTC.

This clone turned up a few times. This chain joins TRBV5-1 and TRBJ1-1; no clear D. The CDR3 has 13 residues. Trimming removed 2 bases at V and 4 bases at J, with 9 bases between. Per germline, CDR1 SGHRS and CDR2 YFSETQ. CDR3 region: CASSFRVPTEAFF. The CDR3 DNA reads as TGCGCCAGCAGCTTTCGGGTTCCCACTGAAGCTTTCTTT.

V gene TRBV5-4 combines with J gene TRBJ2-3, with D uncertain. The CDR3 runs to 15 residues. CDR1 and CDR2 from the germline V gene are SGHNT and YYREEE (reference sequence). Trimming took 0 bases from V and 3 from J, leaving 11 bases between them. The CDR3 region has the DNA TGTGCCAGCAGCTTGGTGATAGCCGGGACAGATACGCAGTATTTT. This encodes CASSLVIAGTDTQYF.

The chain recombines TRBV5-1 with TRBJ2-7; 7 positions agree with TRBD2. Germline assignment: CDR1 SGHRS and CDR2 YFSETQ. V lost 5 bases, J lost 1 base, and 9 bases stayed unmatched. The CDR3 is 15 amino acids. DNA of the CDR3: TGCGCCAGCAGAAAGTGGGGGGGAATTTCCTACGAGCAGTACTTC. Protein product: CASRKWGGISYEQYF.